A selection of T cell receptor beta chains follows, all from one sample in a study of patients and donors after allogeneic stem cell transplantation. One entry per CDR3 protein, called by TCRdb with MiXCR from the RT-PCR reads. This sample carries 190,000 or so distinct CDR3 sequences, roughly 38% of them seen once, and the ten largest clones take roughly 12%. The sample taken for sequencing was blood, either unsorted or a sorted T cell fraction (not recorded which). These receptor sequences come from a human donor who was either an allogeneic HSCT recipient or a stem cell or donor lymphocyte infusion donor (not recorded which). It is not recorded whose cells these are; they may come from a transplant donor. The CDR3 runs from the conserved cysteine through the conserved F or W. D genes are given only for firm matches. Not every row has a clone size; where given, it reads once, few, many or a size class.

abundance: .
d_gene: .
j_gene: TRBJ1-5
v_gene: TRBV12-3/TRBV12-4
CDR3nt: TGTGCCAGCAGTTTATTTGGCCCAAGGAGCAATCAGCCCCAGCATTTT
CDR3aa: CASSLFGPRSNQPQHF

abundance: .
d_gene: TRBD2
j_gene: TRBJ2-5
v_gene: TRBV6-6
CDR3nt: TGTGCCAGCAGTTTAGGACTAGCGGGGGGCCAAGAGACCCAGTACTTC
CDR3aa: CASSLGLAGGQETQYF

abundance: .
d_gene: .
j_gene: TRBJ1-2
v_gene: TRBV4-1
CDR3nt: TGCGCCAGCAGCCAAACTGAGGCAAACTATGGCTACACCTTC
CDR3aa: CASSQTEANYGYTF

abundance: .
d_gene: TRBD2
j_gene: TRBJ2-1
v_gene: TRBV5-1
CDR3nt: TGCGCCAGCAGCTGGGGACTAGTAAGCAATGAGCAGTTCTTC
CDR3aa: CASSWGLVSNEQFF

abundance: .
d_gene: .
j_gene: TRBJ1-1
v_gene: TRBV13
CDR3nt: TGTGCCAGCACTTGGGCCGCGAACACTGAAGCTTTCTTT
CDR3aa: CASTWAANTEAFF

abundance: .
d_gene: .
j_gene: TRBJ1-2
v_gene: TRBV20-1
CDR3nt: TGCAGTGCCTTGTCCCTGTCCCATGGCTACACCTTC
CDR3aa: CSALSLSHGYTF

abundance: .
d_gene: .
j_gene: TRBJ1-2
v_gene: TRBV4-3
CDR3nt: TGCGCCAGCAGCCAAGCCCATCCCTTTAACTATGGCTACACCTTC
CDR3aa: CASSQAHPFNYGYTF

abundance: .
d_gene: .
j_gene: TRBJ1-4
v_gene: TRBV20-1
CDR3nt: TGCAGTGCTAGAGATGCCCGTCGGGGCGAAAAACTGTTTTTT
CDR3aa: CSARDARRGEKLFF

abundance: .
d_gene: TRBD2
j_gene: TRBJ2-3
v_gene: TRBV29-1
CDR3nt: TGCAGCGCAAGCGGGGCGCATAGCACAGATACGCAGTATTTT
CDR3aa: CSASGAHSTDTQYF

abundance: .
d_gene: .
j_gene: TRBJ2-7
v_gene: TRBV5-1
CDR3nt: TGCGCCAGCAGCTTGGTCCGGGGCCAATCCTACGAGCAGTACTTC
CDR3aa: CASSLVRGQSYEQYF

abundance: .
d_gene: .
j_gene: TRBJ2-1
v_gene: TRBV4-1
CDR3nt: TGCGCCAGCAGCCAAGAGTCGGCCGGTCAAAGGGTCGGTGAGCAGTTCTTC
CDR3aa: CASSQESAGQRVGEQFF

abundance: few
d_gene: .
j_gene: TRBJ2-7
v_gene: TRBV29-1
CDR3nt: TGCAGCGTTACTACTTTACTCTACGAGCAGTACTTC
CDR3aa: CSVTTLLYEQYF

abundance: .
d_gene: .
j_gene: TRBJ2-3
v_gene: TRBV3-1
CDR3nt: TGTGCCAGCAGCCAAGAGGGGCGGGACACAGATACGCAGTATTTT
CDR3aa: CASSQEGRDTDTQYF

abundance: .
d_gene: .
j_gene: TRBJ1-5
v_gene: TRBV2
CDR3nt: TGTGCCAGCAGTGAGGGCCCCAGAGGGCGTCAGCCCCAGCATTTT
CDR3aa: CASSEGPRGRQPQHF

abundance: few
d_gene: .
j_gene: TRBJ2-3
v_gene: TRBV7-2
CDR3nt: TGTGCCAGCAGCTTAGGTCTACCCACAGATACGCAGTATTTT
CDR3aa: CASSLGLPTDTQYF

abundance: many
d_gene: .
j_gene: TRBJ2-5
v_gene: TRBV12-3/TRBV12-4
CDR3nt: TGTGCCAGCAGCTTGGGAGAGACCCAGTACTTC
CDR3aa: CASSLGETQYF

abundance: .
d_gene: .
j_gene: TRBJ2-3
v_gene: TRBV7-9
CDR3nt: TGTGCCAGCAGCGCCCTAGCCTCAGATACGCAGTATTTT
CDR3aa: CASSALASDTQYF

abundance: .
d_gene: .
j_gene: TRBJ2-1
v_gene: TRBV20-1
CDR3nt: TGCAGTGCTCCTAGTAGTACTAGGGTAGGTGAGCAGTTCTTC
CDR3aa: CSAPSSTRVGEQFF

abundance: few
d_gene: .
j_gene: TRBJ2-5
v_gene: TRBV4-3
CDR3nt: TGCGCCAGCAGCCAAGAGTGGGCTACTGGAGAGACCCAGTACTTC
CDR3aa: CASSQEWATGETQYF

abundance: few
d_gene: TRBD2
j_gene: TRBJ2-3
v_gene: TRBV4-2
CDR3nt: TGTGCCAGCAGCCCCGCGGGGGGCAGCACAGATACGCAGTATTTT
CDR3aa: CASSPAGGSTDTQYF

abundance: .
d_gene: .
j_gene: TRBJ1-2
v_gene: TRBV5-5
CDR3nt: TGTGCCAGCAGCTTGTTAGGACAGCTGAACTATGGCTACACCTTC
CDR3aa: CASSLLGQLNYGYTF

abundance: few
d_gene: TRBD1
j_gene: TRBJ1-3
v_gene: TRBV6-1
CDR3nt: TGTGCCAGCAAAAGACAGGGGGTCGCAGGAAACACCATATATTTT
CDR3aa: CASKRQGVAGNTIYF

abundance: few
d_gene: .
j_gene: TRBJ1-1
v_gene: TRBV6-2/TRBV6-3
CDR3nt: TGTGCCAGCAGTTACTCGAGGGTTACGAACACTGAAGCTTTCTTT
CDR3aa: CASSYSRVTNTEAFF

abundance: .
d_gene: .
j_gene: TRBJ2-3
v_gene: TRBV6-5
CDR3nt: TGTGCCAGCAGTTATTCCGGTGGGGTCAACACAGATACGCAGTATTTT
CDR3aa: CASSYSGGVNTDTQYF

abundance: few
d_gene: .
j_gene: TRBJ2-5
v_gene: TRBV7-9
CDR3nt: TGTGCCAGCAGCTTAGGATCCGGGCTAGAGACCCAGTACTTC
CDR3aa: CASSLGSGLETQYF

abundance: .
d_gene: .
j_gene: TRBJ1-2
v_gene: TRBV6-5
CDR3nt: TGTGCCAGCAGTTACTCCAGGTTCTATGGCTACACCTTC
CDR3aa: CASSYSRFYGYTF

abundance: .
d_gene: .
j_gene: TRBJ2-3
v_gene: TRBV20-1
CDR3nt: TGCAGTGCCCTGATTCGGGTCACAGATACGCAGTATTTT
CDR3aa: CSALIRVTDTQYF

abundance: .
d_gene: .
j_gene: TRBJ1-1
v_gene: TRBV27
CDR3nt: TGTGCCAGCAGTTTATCGATGTTAGGGCGGGGCAAAGCTTTCTTT
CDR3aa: CASSLSMLGRGKAFF

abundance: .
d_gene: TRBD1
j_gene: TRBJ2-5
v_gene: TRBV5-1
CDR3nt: TGCGCCAGCAGCTATAGTTTTGGGACAGGGCAAGAGACCCAGTACTTC
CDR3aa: CASSYSFGTGQETQYF

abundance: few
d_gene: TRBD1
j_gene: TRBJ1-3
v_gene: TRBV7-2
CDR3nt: TGTGCCAGCAGCTCGGACAGGGGGGTAGGAAACACCATATATTTT
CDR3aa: CASSSDRGVGNTIYF

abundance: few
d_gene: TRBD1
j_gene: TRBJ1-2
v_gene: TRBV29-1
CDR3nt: TGCAGCGTTGACAGCCGGGACAGGGGGGATGGCTACACCTTC
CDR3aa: CSVDSRDRGDGYTF

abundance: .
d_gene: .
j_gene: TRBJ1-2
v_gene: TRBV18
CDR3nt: TGTGCCAGCTCAGCGACGCAGGGGATGGGAGACTACACCTTC
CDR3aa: CASSATQGMGDYTF

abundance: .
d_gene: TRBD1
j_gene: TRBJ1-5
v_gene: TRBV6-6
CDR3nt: TGTGCCAGCACCATTAAAGGGACAGGGCTCAATCAGCCCCAGCATTTT
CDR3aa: CASTIKGTGLNQPQHF

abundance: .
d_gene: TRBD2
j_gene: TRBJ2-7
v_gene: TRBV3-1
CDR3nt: TGTGCCAGCAGCCACCGTAGCGGGGACGTCTACGAGCAGTACTTC
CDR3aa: CASSHRSGDVYEQYF

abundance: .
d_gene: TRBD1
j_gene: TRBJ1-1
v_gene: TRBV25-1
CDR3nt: TGTGCCAGCAGTGAAGATCGATCAGGGGGCTGGAACACTGAAGCTTTCTTT
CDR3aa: CASSEDRSGGWNTEAFF

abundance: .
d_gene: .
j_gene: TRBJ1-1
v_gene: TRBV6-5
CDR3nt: TGTGCCAGCAGTTTGGACTCGGTTACTGAAGCTTTCTTT
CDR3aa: CASSLDSVTEAFF

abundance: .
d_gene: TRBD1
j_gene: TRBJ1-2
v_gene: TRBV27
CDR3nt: TGTGCCAGCAGGTCCGGGGTGGGACAGGGCGCTAACTATGGCTACACCTTC
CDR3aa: CASRSGVGQGANYGYTF

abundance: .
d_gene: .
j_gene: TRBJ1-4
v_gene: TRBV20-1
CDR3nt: TGCAGTGCCAGGAAGGACCTTAATGAAAAACTGTTTTTT
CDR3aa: CSARKDLNEKLFF

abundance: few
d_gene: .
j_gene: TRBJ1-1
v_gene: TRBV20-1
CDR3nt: TGCAGTGCTATTATGAACACTGAAGCTTTCTTT
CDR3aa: CSAIMNTEAFF

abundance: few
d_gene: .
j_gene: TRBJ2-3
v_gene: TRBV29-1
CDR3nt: TGCAGCGTCCCCAGGGGACGCACAGATACGCAGTATTTT
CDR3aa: CSVPRGRTDTQYF

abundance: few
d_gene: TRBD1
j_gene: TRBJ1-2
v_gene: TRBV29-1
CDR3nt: TGCAGCGTCGACGGGACAGCTCTCTATGGCTACACCTTC
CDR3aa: CSVDGTALYGYTF

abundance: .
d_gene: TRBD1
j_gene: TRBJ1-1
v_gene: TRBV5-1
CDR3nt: TGCGCCAGCAGCTTTCTATCGACAGGGGTGAACACTGAAGCTTTCTTT
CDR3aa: CASSFLSTGVNTEAFF

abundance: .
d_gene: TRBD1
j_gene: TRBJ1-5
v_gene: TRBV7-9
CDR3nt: TGTGCCAGCAGCTTGACAGGGGATAATCAGCCCCAGCATTTT
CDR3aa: CASSLTGDNQPQHF

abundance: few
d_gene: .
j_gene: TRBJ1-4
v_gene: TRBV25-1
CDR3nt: TGTGCCAGCAGTGAAGGAGCTAATGCCAAAAAACTGTTTTTT
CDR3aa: CASSEGANAKKLFF

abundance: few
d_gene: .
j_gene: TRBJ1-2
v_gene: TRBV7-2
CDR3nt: TGTGCCAGCACCTCCTCGGGTGGGCGGTACCGCTACACCTTC
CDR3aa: CASTSSGGRYRYTF